This T cell receptor beta chain was sequenced in a study of T and B cells in COVID-19 patients. For the study at large: Blood was sampled from COVID-19 patients who were either actively infected or recovered. Study-level results: Clonality of TRB repertoires was high in active COVID-19; recovery brought above-healthy diversity and richness.

Multiplex PCR with BIOMED2 TRB-A/B primer pools amplified TRB rearrangements. TCRdb passed the multiplex PCR reads through MiXCR, listing each CDR3 protein once. The table lists about 22,000 distinct CDR3 sequences, roughly 29% of them singletons. This clonotype was seen only a few times. As yet, its antigen is unknown. Each TRB amplification used about 230-550 ng of genomic DNA from blood. The sample consisted of blood. The receptor was isolated from a human donor who had recovered from COVID-19.

Here the CDR3 reads CASSLPTGINEQFF. As DNA, the CDR3 is TGCGCCAGCAGCTTGCCGACAGGAATTAATGAGCAGTTCTTC. The rearrangement links TRBV5-1 to TRBJ2-1; perhaps TRBD1 as D (6 bases). CDR3 length: 14 residues. Germline values: CDR1 SGHRS, CDR2 YFSETQ. V lost 1 base and J lost 7, with 12 bases in between.